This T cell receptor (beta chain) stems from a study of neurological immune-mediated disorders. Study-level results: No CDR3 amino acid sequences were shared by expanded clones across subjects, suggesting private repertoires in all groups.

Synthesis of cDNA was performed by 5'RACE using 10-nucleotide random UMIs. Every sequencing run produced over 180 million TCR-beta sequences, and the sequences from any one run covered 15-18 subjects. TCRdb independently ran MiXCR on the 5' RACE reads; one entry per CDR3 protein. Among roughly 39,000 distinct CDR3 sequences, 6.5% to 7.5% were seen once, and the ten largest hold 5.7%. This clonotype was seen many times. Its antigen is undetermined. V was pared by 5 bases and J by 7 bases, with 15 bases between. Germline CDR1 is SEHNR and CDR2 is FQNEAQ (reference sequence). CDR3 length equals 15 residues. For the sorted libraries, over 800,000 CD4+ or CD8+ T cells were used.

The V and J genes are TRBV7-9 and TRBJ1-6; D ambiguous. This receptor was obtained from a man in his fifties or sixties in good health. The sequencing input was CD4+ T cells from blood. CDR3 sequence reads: CASSPMRVVNSPLHF. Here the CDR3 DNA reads TGTGCCAGCAGCCCGATGCGGGTCGTCAATTCACCCCTCCACTTT.